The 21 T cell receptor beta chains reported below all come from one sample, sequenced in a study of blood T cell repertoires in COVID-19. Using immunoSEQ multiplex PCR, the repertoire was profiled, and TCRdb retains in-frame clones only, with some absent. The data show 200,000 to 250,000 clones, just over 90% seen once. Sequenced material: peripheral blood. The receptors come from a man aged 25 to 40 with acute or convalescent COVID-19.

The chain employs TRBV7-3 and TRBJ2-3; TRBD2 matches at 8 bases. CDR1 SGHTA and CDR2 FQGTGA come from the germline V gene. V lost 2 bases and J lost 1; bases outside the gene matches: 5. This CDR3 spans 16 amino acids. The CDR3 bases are TGTGCCAGCAGCTTAGGTAGCGGGATTCGCACAGATACGCAGTATTTT. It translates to CASSLGSGIRTDTQYF.

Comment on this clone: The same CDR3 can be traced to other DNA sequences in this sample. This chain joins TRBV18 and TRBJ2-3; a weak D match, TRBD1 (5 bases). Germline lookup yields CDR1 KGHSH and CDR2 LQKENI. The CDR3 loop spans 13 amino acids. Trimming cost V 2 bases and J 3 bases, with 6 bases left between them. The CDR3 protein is CASSPRGTDTQYF. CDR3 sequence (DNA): TGTGCCAGCTCACCAAGGGGAACAGATACGCAGTATTTT.

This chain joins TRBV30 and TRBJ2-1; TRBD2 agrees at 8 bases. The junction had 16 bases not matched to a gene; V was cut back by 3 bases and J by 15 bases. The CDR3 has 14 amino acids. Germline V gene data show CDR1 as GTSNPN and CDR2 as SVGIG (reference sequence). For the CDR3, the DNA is TGTGCCTGGAGGCAGCGGGAGCCTCATTATGGAGGGTTCTTC. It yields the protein CAWRQREPHYGGFF. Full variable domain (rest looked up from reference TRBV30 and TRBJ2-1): SQTIHQWPATLVQPVGSPLSLECTVEGTSNPNLYWYRQAAGRGLQLLFYSVGIGQISSEVPQNLSASRPQDRQFILSSKKLLLSDSGFYLCAWRQREPHYGGFFGPGTRLTVL.

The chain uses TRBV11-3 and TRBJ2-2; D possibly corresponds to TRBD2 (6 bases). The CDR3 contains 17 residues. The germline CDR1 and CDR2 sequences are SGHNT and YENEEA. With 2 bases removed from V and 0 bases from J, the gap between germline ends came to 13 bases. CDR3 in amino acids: CASSLLSTGANTGELFF. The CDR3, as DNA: TGTGCCAGCAGCTTACTGAGTACGGGGGCGAACACCGGGGAGCTGTTTTTT.

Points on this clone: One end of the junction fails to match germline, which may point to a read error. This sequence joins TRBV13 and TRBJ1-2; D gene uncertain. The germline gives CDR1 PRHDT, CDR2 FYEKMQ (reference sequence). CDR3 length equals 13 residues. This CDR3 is CASSLAKNYGYTF. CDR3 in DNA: TGTGCCAGCAGTTTAGCAAAAAACTATGGCTACACCTTC. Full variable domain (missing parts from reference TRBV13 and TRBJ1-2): AAGVIQSPRHLIKEKRETATLKCYPIPRHDTVYWYQQGPGQDPQFLISFYEKMQSDKGSIPDRFSAQQFSDYHSELNMSSLELGDSALYFCASSLAKNYGYTFGSGTRLTVV.

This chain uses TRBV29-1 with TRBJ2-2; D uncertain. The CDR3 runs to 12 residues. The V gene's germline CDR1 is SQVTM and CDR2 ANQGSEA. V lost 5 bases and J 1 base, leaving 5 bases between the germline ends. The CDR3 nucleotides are TGCAGCGTTCTTTGGAACACCGGGGAGCTGTTTTTT. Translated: CSVLWNTGELFF.

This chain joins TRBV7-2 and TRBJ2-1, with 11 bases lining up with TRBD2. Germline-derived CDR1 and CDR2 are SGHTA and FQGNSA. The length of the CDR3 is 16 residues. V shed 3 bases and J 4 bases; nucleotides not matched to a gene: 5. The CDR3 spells CASSFILAGAYNEQFF. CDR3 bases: TGTGCCAGCAGCTTCATACTAGCGGGGGCGTACAATGAGCAGTTCTTC.

CDR3: CASSPYGQGKEKLFF. For the CDR3, the DNA is TGTGCCAGCAGCCCTTATGGACAGGGTAAAGAAAAACTGTTTTTT. The chain recombines TRBV2 with TRBJ1-4; TRBD1 matches at 8 bases. The V segment lost 6 bases and the J segment 8 bases; nucleotides outside the gene matches: 11. CDR1 is SNHLY, CDR2 FYNNEI, per germline. The CDR3 contains 15 residues.

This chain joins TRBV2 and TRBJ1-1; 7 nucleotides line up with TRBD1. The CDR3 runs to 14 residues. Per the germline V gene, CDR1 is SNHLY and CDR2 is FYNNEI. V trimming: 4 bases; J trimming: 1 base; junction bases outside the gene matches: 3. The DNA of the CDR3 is TGTGCCAGCAGTGGAGGGACAGAGAACACTGAAGCTTTCTTT. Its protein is CASSGGTENTEAFF.

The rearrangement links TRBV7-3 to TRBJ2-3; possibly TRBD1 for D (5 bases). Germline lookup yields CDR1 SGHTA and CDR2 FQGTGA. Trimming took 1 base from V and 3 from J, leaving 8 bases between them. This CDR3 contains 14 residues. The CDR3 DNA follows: TGTGCCAGCAGCTTAAACAGGAGAACAGATACGCAGTATTTT. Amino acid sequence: CASSLNRRTDTQYF. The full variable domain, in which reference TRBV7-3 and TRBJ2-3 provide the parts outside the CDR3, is GAGVSQTPSNKVTEKGKYVELRCDPISGHTALYWYRQSLGQGPEFLIYFQGTGAADDSGLPNDRFFAVRPEGSVSTLKIQRTERGDSAVYLCASSLNRRTDTQYFGPGTRLTVL.

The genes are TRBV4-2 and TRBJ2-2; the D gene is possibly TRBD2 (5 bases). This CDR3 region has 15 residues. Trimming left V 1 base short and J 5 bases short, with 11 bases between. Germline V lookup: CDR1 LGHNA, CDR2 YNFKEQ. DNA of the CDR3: TGTGCCAGCAGCCAAGGCCCCGGGGTGACCGGGGAGCTGTTTTTT. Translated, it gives CASSQGPGVTGELFF.

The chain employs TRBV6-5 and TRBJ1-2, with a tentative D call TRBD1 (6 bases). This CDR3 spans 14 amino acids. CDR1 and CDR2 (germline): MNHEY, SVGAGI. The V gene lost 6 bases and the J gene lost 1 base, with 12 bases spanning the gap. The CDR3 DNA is TGTGCCAGCAGGTCACAGGGTGGTAACTATGGCTACACCTTC. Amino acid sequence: CASRSQGGNYGYTF.

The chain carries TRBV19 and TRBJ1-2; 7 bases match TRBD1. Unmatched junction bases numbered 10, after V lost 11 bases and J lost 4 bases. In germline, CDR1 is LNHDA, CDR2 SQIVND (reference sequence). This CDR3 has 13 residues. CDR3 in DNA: TGTGCCGCAACAGGGGCTTCCTTCTATGGCTACACCTTC. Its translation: CAATGASFYGYTF.

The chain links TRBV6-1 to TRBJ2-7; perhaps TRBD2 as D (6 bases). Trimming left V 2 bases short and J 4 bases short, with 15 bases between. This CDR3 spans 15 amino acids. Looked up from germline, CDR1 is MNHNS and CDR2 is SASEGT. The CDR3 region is CASSEQPGVGYEQYF. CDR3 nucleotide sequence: TGTGCCAGCAGTGAACAGCCGGGGGTAGGTTACGAGCAGTACTTC.

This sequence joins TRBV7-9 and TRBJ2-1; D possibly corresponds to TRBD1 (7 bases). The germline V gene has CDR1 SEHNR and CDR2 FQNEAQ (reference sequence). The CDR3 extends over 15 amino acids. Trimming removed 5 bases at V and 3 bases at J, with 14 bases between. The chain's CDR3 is CASSEEGQFYNEQFF. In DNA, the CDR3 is TGTGCCAGCAGCGAGGAGGGACAGTTCTACAATGAGCAGTTCTTC.

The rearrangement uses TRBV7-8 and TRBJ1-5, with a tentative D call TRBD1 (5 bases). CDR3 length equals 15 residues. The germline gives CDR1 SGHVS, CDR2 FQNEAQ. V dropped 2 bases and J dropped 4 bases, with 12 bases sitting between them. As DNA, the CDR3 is TGTGCCAGCAGCTTAAAACGACAGCTTAATCAGCCCCAGCATTTT. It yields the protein CASSLKRQLNQPQHF.

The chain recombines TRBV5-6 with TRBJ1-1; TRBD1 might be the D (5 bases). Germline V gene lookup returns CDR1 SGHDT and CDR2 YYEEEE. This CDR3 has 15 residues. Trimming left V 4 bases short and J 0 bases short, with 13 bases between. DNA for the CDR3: TGTGCCAGCAGCGAGGCCCAGGGATTGAACACTGAAGCTTTCTTT. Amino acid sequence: CASSEAQGLNTEAFF.

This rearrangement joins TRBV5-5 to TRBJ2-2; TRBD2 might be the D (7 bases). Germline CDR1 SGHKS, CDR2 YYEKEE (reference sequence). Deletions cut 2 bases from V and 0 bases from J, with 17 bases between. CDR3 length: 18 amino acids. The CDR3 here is CASSLTLGGTSNTGELFF. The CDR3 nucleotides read TGTGCCAGCAGCTTAACCCTCGGGGGGACATCGAACACCGGGGAGCTGTTTTTT.

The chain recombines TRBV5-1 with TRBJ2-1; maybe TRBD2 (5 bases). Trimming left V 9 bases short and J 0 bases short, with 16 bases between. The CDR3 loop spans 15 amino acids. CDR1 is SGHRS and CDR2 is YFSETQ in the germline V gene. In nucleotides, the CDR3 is TGCGCCACCTGGACTGATCCCAGCTCCTACAATGAGCAGTTCTTC. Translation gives CATWTDPSSYNEQFF. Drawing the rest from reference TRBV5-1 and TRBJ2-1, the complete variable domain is KAGVTQTPRYLIKTRGQQVTLSCSPISGHRSVSWYQQTPGQGLQFLFEYFSETQRNKGNFPGRFSGRQFSNSRSEMNVSTLELGDSALYLCATWTDPSSYNEQFFGPGTRLTVL.

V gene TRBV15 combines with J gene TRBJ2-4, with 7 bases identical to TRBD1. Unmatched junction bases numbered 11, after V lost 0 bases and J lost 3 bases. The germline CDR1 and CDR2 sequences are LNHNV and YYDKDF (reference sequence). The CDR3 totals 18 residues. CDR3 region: CATSRDRLQGFSKNIQYF. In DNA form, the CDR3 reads TGTGCCACCAGCAGAGATCGACTACAGGGGTTCAGCAAAAACATTCAGTACTTC.

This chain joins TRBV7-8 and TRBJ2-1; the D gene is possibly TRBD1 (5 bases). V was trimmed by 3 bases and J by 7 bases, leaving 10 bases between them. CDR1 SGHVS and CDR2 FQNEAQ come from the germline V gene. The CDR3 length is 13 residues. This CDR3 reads CASSFQGYNEQFF. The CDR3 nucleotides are TGTGCCAGCAGCTTTCAGGGATATAATGAGCAGTTCTTC.